The sequence of this T cell receptor beta chain was determined in a study of relationships among human T cell subsets (dated by TCRdb to the early 2010s). Background for the entire study: Sequencing was performed on eight distinct blood T cell populations: pan T, CD8 cytotoxic, regulatory, Th1, Th2, naive plus transitional, activated and memory cells. The full study reports these points: While more than 55% of CD8+ cytotoxic sequences came from clones with more than 100 reads, the regulatory and Th2 subsets had few clones of that kind. The seven subsets showed no statistically significant differences in V, D and J usage, CDR3 length, or N-nucleotide additions. A CD4+CD8+ double-positive population could not be excluded by the bead-based sorting. The considerable overlap in CDR3s among Th1, Th2 and regulatory T cells was taken as suggesting that cell fate choices are stochastic.

The library relied on multiplex PCR. Instrument on record: 454 GS FLX. Semiquantitative ARM-PCR was used to amplify the TCR alpha and beta CDR3 regions from mRNA. In ARM-PCR, tagged nested gene-specific primers were used first, and communal superprimers then performed exponential amplification. Exonuclease was used to remove the nested primers before the first-round PCR products went through the second amplification round. Sequencing of the amplicons was performed on the 454 platform, which allows millions of DNA fragments to be sequenced rapidly without cloning bias. An effective read was defined as a read mappable to both V and J germline segments. The paper's data handling went like this. IRmap was used to assign reads to germline V, D and J segments, relying on pyromap, a Smith-Waterman modification adapted to 454 sequencing errors. D-beta assignments were filtered using cutoffs set at the 99th percentile of alignment scores from simulated random sequences. CDR3 was defined as the amino acids between the conserved V-segment Y[YFLI]C motif and the J-segment [FW]GXGT motif. Repertoire diversity was estimated with a compound Poisson process model previously applied to large-scale EST data. A procedure for detecting cross-contamination was applied so that sample contamination could be argued against as the origin of shared CDR3s. TCRdb reworked the public reads: Q25 trimming with fastp, MiXCR clone assembly, productive beta chains retained. Rows merge per CDR3 protein into single entries with the most common DNA and genes. The V and J calls reflect TCRdb's pipeline rather than the authors' work. In all, the sample holds more than 10,000 distinct CDR3 sequences, and approximately 67% of those were seen once. 30% of the sample comes from the top ten.

Th1 cells were collected as the CD4+CD25-CD294- flow-through after CD25, CD56 and CD294 bead selections. Miltenyi superparamagnetic beads coated with subset-specific monoclonal antibodies were used for isolation of the T cell subsets. Every T cell population was isolated from peripheral blood. Ficoll separation was used to obtain mononuclear cells from whole blood, after which anti-CD14 microbeads were used to deplete monocytes. Right after isolation, the cell populations were resuspended in RNAprotect reagent. Comment on this clonotype: The antigen this receptor binds is unknown. Base qualities are missing; no much larger clone stands one base away.

The germline V gene yields MDHEN for CDR1 and SYDVKM for CDR2. The CDR3 has 14 amino acids, counting the end cysteine and phenylalanine. The sequence is cut down to CDR3 DNA, 42 bases in frame from base 1. Unmatched junction bases come to 6, with V trimmed by 5 bases and J by 8 bases. Sequencing was done on a sample of CD4+ Th1 cells sorted from blood. The sample's cell subset or site label is to be understood as: CD4+CD25-CD294- T helper 1 cells. Here the chain combines TRBV28 and TRBJ2-1; 10 central bases correspond to TRBD2. The TCR was taken from a man aged 35-49 years in good health. The sequenced DNA is TGTGCCAGCAGTCCCGCAGCGGGGGGGGATGAGCAGTTCTTC. It translates as CASSPAAGGDEQFF. Supplemented by the reference TRBV28 and TRBJ2-1 proteins around the CDR3, the complete variable domain is DVKVTQSSRYLVKRTGEKVFLECVQDMDHENMFWYRQDPGLGLRLIYFSYDVKMKEKGDIPEGYSVSREKKERFSLILESASTNQTSMYLCASSPAAGGDEQFFGPGTRLTVL.